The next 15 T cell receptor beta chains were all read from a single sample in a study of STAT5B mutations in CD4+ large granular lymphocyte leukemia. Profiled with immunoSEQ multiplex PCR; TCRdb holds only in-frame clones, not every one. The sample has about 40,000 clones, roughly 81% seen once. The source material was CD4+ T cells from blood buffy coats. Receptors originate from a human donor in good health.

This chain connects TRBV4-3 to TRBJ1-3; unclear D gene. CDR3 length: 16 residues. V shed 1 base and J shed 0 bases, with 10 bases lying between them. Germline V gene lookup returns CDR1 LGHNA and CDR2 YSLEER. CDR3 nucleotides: TGCGCCAGCAGCCAAGTCTTCAGACTCTCTGGAAACACCATATATTTT. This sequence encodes CASSQVFRLSGNTIYF.

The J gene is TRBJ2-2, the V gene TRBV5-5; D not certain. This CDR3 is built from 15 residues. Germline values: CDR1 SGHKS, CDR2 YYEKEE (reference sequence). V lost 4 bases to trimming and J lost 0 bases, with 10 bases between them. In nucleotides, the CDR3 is TGTGCCAGCAGCCCGACACCGTCGAACACCGGGGAGCTGTTTTTT. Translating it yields CASSPTPSNTGELFF.

CDR3 protein: CASSENPLTLHF. Written as DNA, the CDR3 is TGTGCCAGCAGTGAGAACCCCCTAACCCTCCACTTT. This rearrangement joins TRBV6-5 to TRBJ1-6; D unresolved. The CDR3 runs 12 residues. Germline V CDR1 and CDR2: MNHEY, SVGAGI. Trimming removed 5 bases at V and 14 bases at J, with 13 bases between.

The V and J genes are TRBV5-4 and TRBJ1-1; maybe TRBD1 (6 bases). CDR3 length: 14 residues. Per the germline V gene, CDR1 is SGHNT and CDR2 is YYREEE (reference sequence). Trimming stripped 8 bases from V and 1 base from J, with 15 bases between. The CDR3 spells CASKTGNQNTEAFF. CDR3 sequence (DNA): TGTGCCAGTAAAACAGGGAACCAGAACACTGAAGCTTTCTTT.

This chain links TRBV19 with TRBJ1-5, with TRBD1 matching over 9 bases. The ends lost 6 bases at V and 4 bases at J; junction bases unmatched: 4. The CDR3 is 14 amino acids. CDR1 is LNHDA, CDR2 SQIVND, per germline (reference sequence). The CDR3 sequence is CASRPTGGNQPQHF. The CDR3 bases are TGTGCCAGTAGGCCGACAGGGGGAAATCAGCCCCAGCATTTT.

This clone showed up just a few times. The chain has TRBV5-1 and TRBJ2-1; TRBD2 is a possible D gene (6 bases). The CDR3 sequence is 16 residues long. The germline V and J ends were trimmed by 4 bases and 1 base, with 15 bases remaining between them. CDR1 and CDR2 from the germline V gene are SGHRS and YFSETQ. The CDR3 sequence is CASSGGLALSYNEQFF. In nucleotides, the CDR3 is TGCGCCAGCAGCGGGGGACTTGCCCTTTCCTACAATGAGCAGTTCTTC.

The CDR3 DNA sequence: TGTGCCAGCATGCGGAATTCACCCCTCCACTTT. It codes for CASMRNSPLHF. The chain combines TRBV28 with TRBJ1-6; D is unresolved. Trimming shortened V by 7 bases and J by 7 bases, and 5 bases separated the two germline ends. There are 11 residues in the CDR3. CDR1 is MDHEN, CDR2 SYDVKM, per germline. Based on the CDR3 plus reference TRBV28 and TRBJ1-6, the full variable domain is DVKVTQSSRYLVKRTGEKVFLECVQDMDHENMFWYRQDPGLGLRLIYFSYDVKMKEKGDIPEGYSVSREKKERFSLILESASTNQTSMYLCASMRNSPLHFGNGTRLTVT.

The chain's CDR3 is CASTGTSGLSYNEQFF. The DNA for the CDR3 is TGTGCCAGCACGGGGACTAGCGGACTCTCCTACAATGAGCAGTTCTTC. The chain uses TRBV7-6 and TRBJ2-1; 11 nucleotides align to TRBD2. Looked up from germline, CDR1 is SGHVS and CDR2 is FNYEAQ. The junction had 5 bases not matched to a gene; V was cut back by 7 bases and J by 0 bases. The CDR3 has 16 residues.

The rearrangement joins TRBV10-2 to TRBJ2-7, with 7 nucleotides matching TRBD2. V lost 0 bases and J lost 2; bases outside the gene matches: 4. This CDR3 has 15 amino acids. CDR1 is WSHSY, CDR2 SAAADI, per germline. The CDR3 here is CASSESGGSPYEQYF. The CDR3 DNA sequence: TGCGCCAGCAGTGAGTCGGGAGGGAGCCCCTACGAGCAGTACTTC.

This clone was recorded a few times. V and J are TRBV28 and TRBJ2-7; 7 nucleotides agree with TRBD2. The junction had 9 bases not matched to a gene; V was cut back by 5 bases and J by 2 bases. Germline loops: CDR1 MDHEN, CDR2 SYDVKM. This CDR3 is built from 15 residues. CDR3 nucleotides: TGTGCCAGCAGTCCCCCCTCGAGCGGGACCTACGAGCAGTACTTC. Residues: CASSPPSSGTYEQYF.

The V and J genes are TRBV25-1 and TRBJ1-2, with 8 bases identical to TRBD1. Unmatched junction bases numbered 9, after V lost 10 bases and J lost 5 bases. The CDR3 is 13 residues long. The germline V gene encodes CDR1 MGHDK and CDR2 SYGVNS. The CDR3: CAIEGQDLYGYTF. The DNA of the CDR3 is TGTGCCATCGAGGGACAGGATTTGTATGGCTACACCTTC.

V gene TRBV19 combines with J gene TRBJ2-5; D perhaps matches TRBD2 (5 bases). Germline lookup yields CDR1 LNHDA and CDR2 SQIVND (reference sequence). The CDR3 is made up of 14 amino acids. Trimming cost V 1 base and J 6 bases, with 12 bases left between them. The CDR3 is CASSIGDYGKTQYF. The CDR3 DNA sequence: TGTGCCAGTAGTATAGGTGACTACGGAAAGACCCAGTACTTC.

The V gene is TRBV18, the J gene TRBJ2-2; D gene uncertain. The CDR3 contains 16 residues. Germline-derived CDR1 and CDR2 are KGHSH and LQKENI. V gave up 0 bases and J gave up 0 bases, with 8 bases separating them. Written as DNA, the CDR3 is TGTGCCAGCTCACCACCGCAAAGGACGAACACCGGGGAGCTGTTTTTT. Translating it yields CASSPPQRTNTGELFF.

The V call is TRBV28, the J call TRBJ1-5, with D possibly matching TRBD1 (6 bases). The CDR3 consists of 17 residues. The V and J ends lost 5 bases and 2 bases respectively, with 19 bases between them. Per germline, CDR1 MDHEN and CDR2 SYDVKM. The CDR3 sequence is CASSHRRGGRGNQPQHF. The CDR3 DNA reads TGTGCCAGCAGTCACCGCCGCGGGGGCCGTGGCAATCAGCCCCAGCATTTT. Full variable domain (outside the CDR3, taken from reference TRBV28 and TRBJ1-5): DVKVTQSSRYLVKRTGEKVFLECVQDMDHENMFWYRQDPGLGLRLIYFSYDVKMKEKGDIPEGYSVSREKKERFSLILESASTNQTSMYLCASSHRRGGRGNQPQHFGDGTRLSIL.

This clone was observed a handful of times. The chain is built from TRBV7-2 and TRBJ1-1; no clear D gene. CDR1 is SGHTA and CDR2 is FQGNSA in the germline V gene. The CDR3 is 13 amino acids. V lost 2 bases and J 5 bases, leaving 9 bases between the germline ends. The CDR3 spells CASSLRANTEAFF. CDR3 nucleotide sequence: TGTGCCAGCAGCTTACGGGCCAATACTGAAGCTTTCTTT.